This T cell receptor beta chain was identified during a study of blood T cell repertoires in COVID-19 (dated by TCRdb to 2020 to 2021). Study-level background: The collaborator samples originated in the United States, Italy and Spain and spanned the acute and convalescent phases of COVID-19. The material from the prospective study consisted of cDNA or gDNA derived from T cells, B-cell-depleted T cells, or PBMCs. The repertoires were made available in a free public database intended to serve as a resource for research on the immune response to SARS-CoV-2. Where available, HLA class I and class II types were obtained from metadata supplied by the sample provider rather than from assay-based typing. The samples were drawn from the first 160 participants of the ongoing ImmuneRACE study and from roughly 1,300 subjects provided by 6 global collaborators. Subjects who had been exposed to COVID-19, were actively infected with it, or had recovered from it provided the deeply sampled blood TCRbeta repertoires that made up the dataset. A de-identified subject ID, COVID-19 status, age in years and sex were almost always included in the sample metadata.

For this clone: Its antigen specificity is not known. No per-base quality is available; no much larger clone lies one base away.

Participants in the prospective study were enrolled through a virtual design, were aged roughly 18 to 100 years, and lived in under 25 United States geographic areas. In the prospective study, participants were assigned to cohorts based on the clinical history participants reported in a screening survey and a study questionnaire. For ImmuneRACE Cohort 3, a participant was defined as recovered based on two consecutive negative NP/OP PCR tests, clearance by a healthcare professional, or resolution of symptoms. Mobile phlebotomists in the prospective study collected whole blood, serum and a nasopharyngeal or oropharyngeal swab from every participant. Prospective study participants could optionally give additional blood draws and questionnaires over an approximately two-month period. Prospective study blood samples were shipped either frozen or at room temperature before DNA extraction. TCRbeta CDR3 regions were amplified from genomic DNA by means of the immunoSEQ Assay, a bias-controlled multiplex PCR. The authors' analysis ran thus. Within the assay, amplification of reference gene primers was used to estimate how many nucleated cells each sample contained. Sequence reads were collapsed and filtered to measure the absolute abundance of every unique TCRbeta CDR3 rearrangement. For each sample, productive Simpson clonality was calculated as the square root of Simpson's diversity index over productive rearrangements. TCRdb stores this immuneACCESS table with in-frame sequences only. Part of the clones is absent; in the studies checked, under half of the shortfall reflects unresolved V genes, and no reason is known for the rest. From that table come the V and J calls and clone size; the DNA was used to work out D and trimming. The sample includes about 150,000 clones, with around 87% observed a single time. Of the sample, more than 6.5% is held by the ten largest clones.

Findings and caveats that apply to the study as a whole: How much clinical and demographic metadata was included differed by source and by participant, and the metadata was provided uncurated.

V and J lose 4 bases and 7 bases, and a span of 8 bases separates them. The CDR3, from cysteine to phenylalanine, totals 12 residues. This entry keeps only the CDR3 DNA: 36 bases, framed from base 1. According to the germline V gene, CDR1 reads SGDLS and CDR2 reads YYNGEE. The sample was PBMCs or T cells enriched from blood (not recorded which). The receptor comes from a woman in her 50s who had recovered from COVID-19. The rearrangement combines TRBV9 with TRBJ1-4; the D segment cannot be called with confidence. This receptor has the CDR3 CASSLPGEKLFF. The base sequence is TGTGCCAGCAGCCTCCCGGGTGAAAAACTGTTTTTT.